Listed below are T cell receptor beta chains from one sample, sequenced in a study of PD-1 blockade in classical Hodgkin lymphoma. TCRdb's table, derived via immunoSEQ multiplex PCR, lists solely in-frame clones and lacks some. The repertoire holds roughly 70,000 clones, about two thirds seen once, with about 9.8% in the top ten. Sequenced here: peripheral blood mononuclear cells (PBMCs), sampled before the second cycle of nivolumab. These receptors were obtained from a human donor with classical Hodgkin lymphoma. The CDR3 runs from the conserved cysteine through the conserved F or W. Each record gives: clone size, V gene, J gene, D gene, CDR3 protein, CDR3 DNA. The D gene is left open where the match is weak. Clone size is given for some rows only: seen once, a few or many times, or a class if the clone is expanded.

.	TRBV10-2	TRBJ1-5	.	CASRDLPNSNQPQHF	TGCGCCAGCAGAGATCTTCCCAATAGCAATCAGCCCCAGCATTTT
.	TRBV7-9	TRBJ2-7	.	CASSPDVLGEQYF	TGTGCCAGCAGCCCCGACGTATTGGGAGAGCAGTACTTC
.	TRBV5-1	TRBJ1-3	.	CASSDSSGGNTIYF	TGCGCCAGCAGCGATTCCTCAGGGGGAAACACCATATATTTT
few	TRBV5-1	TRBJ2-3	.	CASSLGGDTQYF	TGCGCCAGCAGCTTGGGAGGAGATACGCAGTATTTT
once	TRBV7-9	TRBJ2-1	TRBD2	CASSLSSGSYNEQFF	TGTGCCAGCAGCTTATCTAGCGGCTCCTACAATGAGCAGTTCTTC
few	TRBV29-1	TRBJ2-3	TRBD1	CSVNRDSSFTDTQYF	TGCAGCGTTAACCGGGACAGCTCGTTCACAGATACGCAGTATTTT
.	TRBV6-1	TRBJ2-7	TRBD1	CASTLGTGAYEQYF	TGTGCCAGCACCCTTGGGACAGGGGCCTACGAGCAGTACTTC
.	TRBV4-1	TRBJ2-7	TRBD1	CASSQAGQGAYEQYF	TGCGCCAGCAGCCAAGCGGGACAGGGAGCCTACGAGCAGTACTTC
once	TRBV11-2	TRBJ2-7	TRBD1	CASSFTGGKDEQYF	TGTGCCAGCAGTTTTACAGGGGGCAAAGACGAGCAGTACTTC
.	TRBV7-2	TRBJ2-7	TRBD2	CASSTDTSGGYEQYF	TGTGCCAGCAGCACAGACACTAGCGGGGGGTACGAGCAGTACTTC
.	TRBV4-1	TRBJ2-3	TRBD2	CASSNRLAGVIGGNTDTQYF	TGCGCCAGCAGCAACCGACTAGCGGGTGTAATCGGCGGTAACACAGATACGCAGTATTTT
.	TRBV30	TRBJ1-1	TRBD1	CAWSVGTGDSRAFF	TGTGCCTGGAGTGTGGGGACAGGGGACTCTAGGGCTTTCTTT
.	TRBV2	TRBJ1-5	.	CASTFWDTQPQHF	TGTGCCAGCACTTTCTGGGACACTCAGCCCCAGCATTTT
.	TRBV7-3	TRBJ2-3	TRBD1	CASSSGGARTDTQYF	TGTGCCAGCAGCTCAGGGGGAGCCCGCACAGATACGCAGTATTTT
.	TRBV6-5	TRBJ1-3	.	CASSSSGSGNTIYF	TGTGCCAGCAGTTCCTCGGGCTCTGGAAACACCATATATTTT
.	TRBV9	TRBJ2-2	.	CASSGTGSTTGELFF	TGTGCCAGCAGCGGAACAGGCTCTACCACCGGGGAGCTGTTTTTT
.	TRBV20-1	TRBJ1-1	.	CSASSVTEAFF	TGCAGTGCTAGTTCCGTCACTGAAGCTTTCTTT
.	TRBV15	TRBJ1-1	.	CATSRGGDTGNTEAFF	TGTGCCACCAGCAGAGGGGGGGACACTGGGAACACTGAAGCTTTCTTT
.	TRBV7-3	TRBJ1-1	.	CASSFPRNTEAFF	TGTGCCAGCAGCTTCCCCAGGAACACTGAAGCTTTCTTT
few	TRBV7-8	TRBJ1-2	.	CASSPRTEADPGYTF	TGTGCCAGCAGCCCCCGGACAGAAGCTGACCCTGGCTACACCTTC
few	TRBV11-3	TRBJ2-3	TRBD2	CASSSGLAGTDTQYF	TGTGCCAGCAGCTCCGGACTAGCGGGGACAGATACGCAGTATTTT
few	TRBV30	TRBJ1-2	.	CAWSLLSRGPGGYTF	TGTGCCTGGAGTCTCCTTTCACGGGGGCCAGGTGGCTACACCTTC
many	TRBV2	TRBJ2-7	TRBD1	CASSLRGLYEQYF	TGTGCCAGCAGTCTCAGGGGGCTCTACGAGCAGTACTTC
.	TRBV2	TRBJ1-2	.	CASSEAVTGSYGYTF	TGTGCCAGCAGTGAAGCCGTAACAGGCTCCTATGGCTACACCTTC
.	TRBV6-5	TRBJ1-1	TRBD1	CASSPTGKTEAFF	TGTGCCAGCAGTCCGACAGGGAAGACTGAAGCTTTCTTT
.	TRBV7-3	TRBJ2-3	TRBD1	CASSLGTGRTDTQYF	TGTGCCAGCAGCTTAGGGACAGGGAGGACAGATACGCAGTATTTT
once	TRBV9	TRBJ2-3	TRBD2	CASSVALTSGGARDTQYF	TGTGCCAGCAGCGTAGCTCTGACTAGCGGGGGGGCGAGAGATACGCAGTATTTT
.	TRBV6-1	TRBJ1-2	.	CASSVFRNSYGYTF	TGTGCCAGCAGTGTCTTCAGGAACAGCTATGGCTACACCTTC
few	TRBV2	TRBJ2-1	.	CASSERPLNNEQFF	TGTGCCAGCAGTGAAAGACCCCTGAACAATGAGCAGTTCTTC
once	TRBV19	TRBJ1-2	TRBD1	CASRKRTGGLQSPGGYTF	TGTGCCAGTAGAAAGAGGACAGGGGGGCTTCAGTCTCCCGGTGGCTACACCTTC
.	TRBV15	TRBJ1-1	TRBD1	CATSRGRQGGAEAFF	TGTGCCACCAGCAGAGGAAGACAGGGAGGGGCTGAAGCTTTCTTT
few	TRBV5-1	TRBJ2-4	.	CASSLMGENIQYF	TGCGCCAGCAGCTTGATGGGAGAAAACATTCAGTACTTC
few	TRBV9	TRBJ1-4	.	CASSAHEGRPLFF	TGTGCCAGCAGCGCCCATGAGGGGAGGCCTCTGTTTTTT
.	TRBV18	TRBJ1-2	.	CASSQGIGYTF	TGTGCCAGCTCTCAGGGAATTGGCTACACCTTC
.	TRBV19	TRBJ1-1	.	CASMVGGGTEAFF	TGTGCCAGTATGGTGGGAGGTGGCACTGAAGCTTTCTTT
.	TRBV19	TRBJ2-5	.	CASSSRQRGETQYF	TGTGCCAGTAGTAGTAGGCAGAGGGGAGAGACCCAGTACTTC
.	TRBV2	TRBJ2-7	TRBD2	CASRSPGGEQYF	TGTGCCAGCAGGTCGCCGGGAGGCGAGCAGTACTTC
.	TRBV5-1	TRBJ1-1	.	CASSLADGTEAFF	TGCGCCAGCAGCTTGGCCGATGGCACTGAAGCTTTCTTT
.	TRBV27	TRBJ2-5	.	CASRPLGQETQYF	TGTGCCAGCCGCCCTCTGGGACAAGAGACCCAGTACTTC
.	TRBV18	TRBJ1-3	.	CASSPPGRSGNTIYF	TGTGCCAGCTCACCACCAGGGCGCTCTGGAAACACCATATATTTT
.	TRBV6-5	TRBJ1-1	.	CASSPTTLNTEAFF	TGTGCCAGCAGCCCCACGACCTTGAACACTGAAGCTTTCTTT
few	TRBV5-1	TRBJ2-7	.	CASSLSSSYEQYF	TGCGCCAGCAGCTTGTCTAGCTCCTACGAGCAGTACTTC
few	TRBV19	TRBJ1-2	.	CASTLDSTGGYTF	TGTGCCAGTACCTTGGACAGTACGGGTGGCTACACCTTC
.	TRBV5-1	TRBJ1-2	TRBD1	CASSFGTANYGYTF	TGCGCCAGCAGCTTCGGGACAGCTAACTATGGCTACACCTTC
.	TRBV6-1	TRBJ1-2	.	CASIPPGRFYGYTF	TGTGCCAGCATCCCCCCGGGACGGTTCTATGGCTACACCTTC
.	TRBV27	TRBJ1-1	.	CASSYTTANTEAFF	TGTGCCAGCAGCTACACGACAGCGAACACTGAAGCTTTCTTT
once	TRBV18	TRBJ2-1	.	CASSPGRFNEQFF	TGTGCCAGCTCACCAGGCAGATTCAATGAGCAGTTCTTC
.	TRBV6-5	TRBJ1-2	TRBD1	CASSSTGNYGYTF	TGTGCCAGCAGCTCGACAGGGAACTATGGCTACACCTTC